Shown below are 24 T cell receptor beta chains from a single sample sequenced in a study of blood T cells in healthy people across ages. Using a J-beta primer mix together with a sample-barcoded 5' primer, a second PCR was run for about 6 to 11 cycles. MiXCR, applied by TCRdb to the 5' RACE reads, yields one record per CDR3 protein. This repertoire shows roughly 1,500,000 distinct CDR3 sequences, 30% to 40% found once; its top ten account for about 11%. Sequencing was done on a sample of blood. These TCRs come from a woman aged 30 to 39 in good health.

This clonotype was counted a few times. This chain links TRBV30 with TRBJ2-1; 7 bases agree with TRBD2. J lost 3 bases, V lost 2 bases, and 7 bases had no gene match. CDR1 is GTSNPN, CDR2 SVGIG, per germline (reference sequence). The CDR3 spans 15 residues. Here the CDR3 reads CAWSSGGEYYNEQFF. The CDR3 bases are TGTGCCTGGAGTTCGGGAGGCGAGTACTACAATGAGCAGTTCTTC.

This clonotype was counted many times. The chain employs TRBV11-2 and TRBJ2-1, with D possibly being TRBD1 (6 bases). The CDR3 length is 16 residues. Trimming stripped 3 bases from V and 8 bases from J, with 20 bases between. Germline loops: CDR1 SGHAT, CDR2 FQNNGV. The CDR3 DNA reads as TGTGCCAGCAGCTTGTTAGTCGGGACAAAGGACGATGAGCAGTTCTTC. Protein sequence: CASSLLVGTKDDEQFF.

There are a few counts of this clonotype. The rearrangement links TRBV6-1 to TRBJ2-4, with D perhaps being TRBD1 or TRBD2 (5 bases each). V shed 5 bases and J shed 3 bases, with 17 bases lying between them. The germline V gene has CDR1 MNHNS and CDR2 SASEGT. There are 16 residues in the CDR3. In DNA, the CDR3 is TGTGCCAGCAGTAAACCCAACGGGGCCGACAAAAACATTCAGTACTTC. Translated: CASSKPNGADKNIQYF.

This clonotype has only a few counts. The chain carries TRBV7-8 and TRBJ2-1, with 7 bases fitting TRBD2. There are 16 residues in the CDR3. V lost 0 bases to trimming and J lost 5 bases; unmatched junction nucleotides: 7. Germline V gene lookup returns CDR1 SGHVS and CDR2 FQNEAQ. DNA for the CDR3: TGTGCCAGCAGCTTAGCAGGAGGGACTAAGAACAATGAGCAGTTCTTC. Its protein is CASSLAGGTKNNEQFF.

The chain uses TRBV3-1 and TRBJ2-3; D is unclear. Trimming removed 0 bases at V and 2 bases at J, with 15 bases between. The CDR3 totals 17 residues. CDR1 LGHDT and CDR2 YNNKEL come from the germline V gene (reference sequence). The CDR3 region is CASSQERSETATDTQYF. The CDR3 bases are TGTGCCAGCAGCCAAGAGAGGAGCGAAACTGCCACAGATACGCAGTATTTT.

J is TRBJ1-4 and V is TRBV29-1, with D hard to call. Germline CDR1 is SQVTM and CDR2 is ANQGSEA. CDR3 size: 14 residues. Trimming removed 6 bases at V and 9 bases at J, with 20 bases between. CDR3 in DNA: TGCAGCGTCGTCGACGGTCTTAGAGAGAAAAAACTGTTTTTT. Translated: CSVVDGLREKKLFF.

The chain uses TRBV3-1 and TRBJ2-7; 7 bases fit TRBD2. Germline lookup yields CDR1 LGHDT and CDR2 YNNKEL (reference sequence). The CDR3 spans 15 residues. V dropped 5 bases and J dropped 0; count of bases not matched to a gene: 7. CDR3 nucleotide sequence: TGTGCCAGCAGCTCTAGGGCTAGCGGCTCCTACGAGCAGTACTTC. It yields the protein CASSSRASGSYEQYF.

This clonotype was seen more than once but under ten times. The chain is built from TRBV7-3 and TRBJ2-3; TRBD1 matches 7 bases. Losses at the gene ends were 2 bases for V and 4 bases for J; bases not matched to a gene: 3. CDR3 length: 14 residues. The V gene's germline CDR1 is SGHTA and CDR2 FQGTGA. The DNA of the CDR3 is TGTGCCAGCAGCTTAGCACAGGGGCCAGATACGCAGTATTTT. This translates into CASSLAQGPDTQYF.

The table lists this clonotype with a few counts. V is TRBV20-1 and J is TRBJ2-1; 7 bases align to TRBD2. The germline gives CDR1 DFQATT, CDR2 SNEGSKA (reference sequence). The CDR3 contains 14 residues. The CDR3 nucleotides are TGCAGCCTAGCGGAGGGGAGCTCCTACAATGAGCAGTTCTTC. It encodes CSLAEGSSYNEQFF.

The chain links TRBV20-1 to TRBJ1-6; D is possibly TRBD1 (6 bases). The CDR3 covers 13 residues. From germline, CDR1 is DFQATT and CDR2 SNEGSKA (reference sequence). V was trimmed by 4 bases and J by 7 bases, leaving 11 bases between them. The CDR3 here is CSAKRQENSPLHF. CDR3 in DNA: TGCAGTGCTAAACGACAGGAAAATTCACCCCTCCACTTT.

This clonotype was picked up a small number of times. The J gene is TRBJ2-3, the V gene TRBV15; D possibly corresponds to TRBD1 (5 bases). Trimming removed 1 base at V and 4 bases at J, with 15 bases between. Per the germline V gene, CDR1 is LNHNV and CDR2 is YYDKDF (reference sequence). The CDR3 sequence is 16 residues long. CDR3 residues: CATSRGLGAVADTQYF. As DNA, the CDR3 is TGTGCCACCAGCAGAGGGCTAGGGGCTGTCGCAGATACGCAGTATTTT.

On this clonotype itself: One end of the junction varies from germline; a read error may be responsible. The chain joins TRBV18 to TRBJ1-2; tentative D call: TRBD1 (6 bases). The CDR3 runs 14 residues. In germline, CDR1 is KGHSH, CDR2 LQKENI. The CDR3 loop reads CANSPGALDYGYTF. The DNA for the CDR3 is TGTGCCAACTCACCAGGGGCGCTAGACTATGGCTACACCTTC.

The CDR3 DNA follows: TGTGCCAGCAGCGTAGACGGGGGTGCCCAGTACTTC. It yields the protein CASSVDGGAQYF. The J gene is TRBJ2-5, the V gene TRBV9; D might be TRBD2 (6 bases). The germline V gene has CDR1 SGDLS and CDR2 YYNGEE. V was trimmed by 0 bases and J by 9 bases, leaving 9 bases between them. CDR3 length: 12 residues.

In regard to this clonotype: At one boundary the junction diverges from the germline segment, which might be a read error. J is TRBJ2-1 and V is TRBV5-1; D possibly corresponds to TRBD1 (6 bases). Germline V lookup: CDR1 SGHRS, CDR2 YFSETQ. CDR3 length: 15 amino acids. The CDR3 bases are TGCGCCAGCAGCTTGCTTCCAGGGGCCTACAGTGAGCAGTTCTTC. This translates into CASSLLPGAYSEQFF. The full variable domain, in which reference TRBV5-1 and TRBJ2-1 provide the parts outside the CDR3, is KAGVTQTPRYLIKTRGQQVTLSCSPISGHRSVSWYQQTPGQGLQFLFEYFSETQRNKGNFPGRFSGRQFSNSRSEMNVSTLELGDSALYLCASSLLPGAYSEQFFGPGTRLTVL.

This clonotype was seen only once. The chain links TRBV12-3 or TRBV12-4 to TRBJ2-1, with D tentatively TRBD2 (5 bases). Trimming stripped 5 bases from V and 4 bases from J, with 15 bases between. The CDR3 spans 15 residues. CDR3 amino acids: CASSGGALFYNEQFF. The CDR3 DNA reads TGTGCCAGCAGTGGAGGCGCGTTATTTTACAATGAGCAGTTCTTC.

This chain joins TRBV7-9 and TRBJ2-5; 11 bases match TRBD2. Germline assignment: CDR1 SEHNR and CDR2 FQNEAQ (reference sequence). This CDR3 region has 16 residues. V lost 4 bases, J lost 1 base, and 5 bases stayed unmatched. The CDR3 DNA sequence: TGTGCCAGCAGCTCGGGACTAGCGGCAACCCAAGAGACCCAGTACTTC. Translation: CASSSGLAATQETQYF.

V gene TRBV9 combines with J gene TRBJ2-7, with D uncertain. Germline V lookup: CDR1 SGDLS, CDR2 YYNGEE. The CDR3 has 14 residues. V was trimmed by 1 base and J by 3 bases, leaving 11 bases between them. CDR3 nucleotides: TGTGCCAGCAGCGTATATCAGGCTTACTACGAGCAGTACTTC. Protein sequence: CASSVYQAYYEQYF.

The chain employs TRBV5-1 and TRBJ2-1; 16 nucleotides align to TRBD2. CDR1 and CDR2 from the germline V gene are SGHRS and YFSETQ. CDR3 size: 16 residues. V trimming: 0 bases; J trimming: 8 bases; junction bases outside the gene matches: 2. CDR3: CASSLAGTSGRDEQFF. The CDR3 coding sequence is TGCGCCAGCAGCTTGGCCGGGACTAGCGGGAGGGATGAGCAGTTCTTC.

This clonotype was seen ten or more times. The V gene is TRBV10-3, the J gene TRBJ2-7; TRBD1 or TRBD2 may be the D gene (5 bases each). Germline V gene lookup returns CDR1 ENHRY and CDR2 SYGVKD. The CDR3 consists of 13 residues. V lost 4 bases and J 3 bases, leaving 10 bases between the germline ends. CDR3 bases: TGTGCCATCAGTGTTGGGGGTTTCTACGAGCAGTACTTC. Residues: CAISVGGFYEQYF.

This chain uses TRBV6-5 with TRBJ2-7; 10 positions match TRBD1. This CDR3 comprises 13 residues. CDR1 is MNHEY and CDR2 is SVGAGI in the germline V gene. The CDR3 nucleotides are TGTGTCAGTAGCCGGGACAGGGGCTACGAGCAGTACTTC. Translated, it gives CVSSRDRGYEQYF.

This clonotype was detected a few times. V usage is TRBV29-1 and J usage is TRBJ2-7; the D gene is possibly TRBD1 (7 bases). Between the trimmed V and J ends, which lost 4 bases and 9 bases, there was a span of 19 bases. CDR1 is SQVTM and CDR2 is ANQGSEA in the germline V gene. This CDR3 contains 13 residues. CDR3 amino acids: CSVVGQDYDVQYF. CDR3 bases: TGCAGCGTTGTAGGACAGGACTACGATGTGCAGTACTTC.

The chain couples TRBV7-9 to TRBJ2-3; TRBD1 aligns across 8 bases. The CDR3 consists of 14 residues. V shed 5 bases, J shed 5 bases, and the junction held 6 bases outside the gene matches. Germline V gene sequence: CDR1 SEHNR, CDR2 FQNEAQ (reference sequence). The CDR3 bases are TGTGCCAGCAGCCCAGGGGGCGGCATAGATACGCAGTATTTT. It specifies CASSPGGGIDTQYF.

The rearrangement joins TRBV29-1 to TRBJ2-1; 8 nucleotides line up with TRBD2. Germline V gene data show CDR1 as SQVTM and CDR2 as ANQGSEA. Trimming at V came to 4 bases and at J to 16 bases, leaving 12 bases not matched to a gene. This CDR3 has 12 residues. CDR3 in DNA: TGCAGCGTTGCTAGCACCGCGGGGGGCTCATTCTTC. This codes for CSVASTAGGSFF.

The chain's CDR3 is CASSLAGQRNSPLHF. DNA for the CDR3: TGTGCCAGCAGTTTAGCGGGACAGAGAAATTCACCCCTCCACTTT. The chain joins TRBV12-3 or TRBV12-4 to TRBJ1-6, with 7 positions matching TRBD1. This CDR3 has 15 residues. V gave up 0 bases and J gave up 7 bases; unmatched junction bases: 3.